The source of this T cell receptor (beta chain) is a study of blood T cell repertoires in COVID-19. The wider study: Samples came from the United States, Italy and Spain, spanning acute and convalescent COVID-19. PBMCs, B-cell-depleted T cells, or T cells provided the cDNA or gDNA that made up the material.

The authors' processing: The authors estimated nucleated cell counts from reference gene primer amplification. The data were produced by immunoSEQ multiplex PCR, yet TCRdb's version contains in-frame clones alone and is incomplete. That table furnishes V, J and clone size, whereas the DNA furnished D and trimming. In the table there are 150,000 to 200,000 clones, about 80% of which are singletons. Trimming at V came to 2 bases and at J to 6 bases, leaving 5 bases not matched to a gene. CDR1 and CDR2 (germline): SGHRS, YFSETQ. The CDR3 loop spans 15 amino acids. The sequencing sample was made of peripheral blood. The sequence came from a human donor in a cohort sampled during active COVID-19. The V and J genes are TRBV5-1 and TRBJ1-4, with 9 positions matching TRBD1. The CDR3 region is CASSFLQGAHEKLFF. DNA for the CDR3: TGCGCCAGCAGCTTCCTACAGGGGGCGCATGAAAAACTGTTTTTT.